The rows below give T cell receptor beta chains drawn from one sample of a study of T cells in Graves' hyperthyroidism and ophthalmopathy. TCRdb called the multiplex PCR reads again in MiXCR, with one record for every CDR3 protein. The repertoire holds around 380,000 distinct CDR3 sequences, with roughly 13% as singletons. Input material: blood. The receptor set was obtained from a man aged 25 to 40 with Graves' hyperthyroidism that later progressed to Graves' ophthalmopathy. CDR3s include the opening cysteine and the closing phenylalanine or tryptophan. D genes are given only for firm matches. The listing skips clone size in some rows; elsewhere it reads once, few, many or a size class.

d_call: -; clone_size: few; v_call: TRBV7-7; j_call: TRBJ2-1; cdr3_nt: TGTGCTAGCAGCTTAGGGGGGACTGCCTCGGCTGAGCAGTTCTTC; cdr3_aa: CASSLGGTASAEQFF
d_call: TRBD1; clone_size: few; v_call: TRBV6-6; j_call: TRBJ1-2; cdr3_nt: TGTGCCAGCAGTTACACGGACAGGGCCTATGGCTACACCTTC; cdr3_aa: CASSYTDRAYGYTF
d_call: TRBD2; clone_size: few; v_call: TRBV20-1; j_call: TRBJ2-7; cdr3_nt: TGCAGTGCTAGAGATCAACTAGCGGGGGGGTTCGAGCAGTACTTC; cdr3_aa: CSARDQLAGGFEQYF
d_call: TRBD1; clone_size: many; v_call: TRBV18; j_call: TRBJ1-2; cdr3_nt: TGTGCCAGCTCAGGAGGACAGGGGGCGTTCTATGGCTACACCTTC; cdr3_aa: CASSGGQGAFYGYTF
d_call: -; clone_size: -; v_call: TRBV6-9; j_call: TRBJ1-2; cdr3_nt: TGTGCCAGCAGTTATGGGAGGGGCTATGGCTACACCTTC; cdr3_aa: CASSYGRGYGYTF
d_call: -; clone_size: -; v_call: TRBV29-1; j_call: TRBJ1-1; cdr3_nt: TGCAGCCTCCGGGTCCTGGGGACTGAAGCTTTCTTT; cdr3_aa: CSLRVLGTEAFF
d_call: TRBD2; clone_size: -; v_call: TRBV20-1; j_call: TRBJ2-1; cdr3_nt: TGCAGTGCGAGCAGCGGGGGGACTCACCTCTACAATGAGCAGTTCTTC; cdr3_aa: CSASSGGTHLYNEQFF
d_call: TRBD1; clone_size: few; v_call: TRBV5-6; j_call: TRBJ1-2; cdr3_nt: TGTGCCAGCAGCTACGTCCCGGGACAGGGGGCGAAGGACTATGGCTACACCTTC; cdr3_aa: CASSYVPGQGAKDYGYTF
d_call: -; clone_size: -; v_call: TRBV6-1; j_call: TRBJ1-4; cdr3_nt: TGTGCCAGCAGTGATCCGGGGGCGGGTGAAAAACTGTTTTTT; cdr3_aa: CASSDPGAGEKLFF
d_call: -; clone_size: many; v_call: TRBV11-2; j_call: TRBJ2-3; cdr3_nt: TGTGCCAGCAGCTTAGTGGCGTATACGCAGTATTTT; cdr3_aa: CASSLVAYTQYF
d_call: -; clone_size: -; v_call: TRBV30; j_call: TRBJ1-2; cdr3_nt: TGTGCCAGCAGCTTCAGCTCGGTTCGGGGCTTCACCTTC; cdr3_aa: CASSFSSVRGFTF
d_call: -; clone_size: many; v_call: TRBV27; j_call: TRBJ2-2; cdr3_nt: TGTGCCAGTGGGGCAGCCGCGAACACCGGGGAGCTGTTTTTT; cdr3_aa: CASGAAANTGELFF
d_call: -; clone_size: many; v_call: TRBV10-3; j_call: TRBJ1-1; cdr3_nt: TGTGCCATCAGTGAGAGAGGTTGGACGGGCATGAACACTGAAGCTTTCTTT; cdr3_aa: CAISERGWTGMNTEAFF
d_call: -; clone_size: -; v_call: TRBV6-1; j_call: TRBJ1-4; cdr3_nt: TGTGCCAGCAGTTCTGCCGGGACATGGGCTGAAAAACTGTTTTTT; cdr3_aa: CASSSAGTWAEKLFF
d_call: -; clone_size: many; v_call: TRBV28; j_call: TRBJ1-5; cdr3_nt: TGTGCCAGCAAGGTCGGTAGCAATCAGCCCCAGCATTTT; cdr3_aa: CASKVGSNQPQHF
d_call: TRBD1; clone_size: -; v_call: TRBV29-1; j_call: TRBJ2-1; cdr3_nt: TGCAGCGTTGGGGGGACAGATAGTGTAGAGAATGAGCAGTTCTTC; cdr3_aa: CSVGGTDSVENEQFF
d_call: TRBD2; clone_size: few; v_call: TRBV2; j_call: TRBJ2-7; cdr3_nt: TGTGCCAGCAGGATCTTAGCGGGGGTCGACGAGCAGTACTTC; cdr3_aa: CASRILAGVDEQYF
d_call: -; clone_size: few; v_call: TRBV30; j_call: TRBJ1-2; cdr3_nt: TGTGCCTGGAGTAGACTACAGGGTACCTATGGCTACACCTTC; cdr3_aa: CAWSRLQGTYGYTF
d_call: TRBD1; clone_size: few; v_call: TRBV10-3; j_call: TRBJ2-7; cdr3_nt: TGTGCCATCAGTGCGAGCGGTACAGGGGGCTACGAGCAGTACTTC; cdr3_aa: CAISASGTGGYEQYF
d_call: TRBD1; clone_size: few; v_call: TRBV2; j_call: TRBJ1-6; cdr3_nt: TGTGCCAGCACTAGGACAGGCTTTAATTCACCCCTCCACTTT; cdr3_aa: CASTRTGFNSPLHF
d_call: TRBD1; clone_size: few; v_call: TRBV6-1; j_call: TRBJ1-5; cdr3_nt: TGTGCCAGCAGTAAACAGGGGTCTACCAATCAGCCCCAGCATTTT; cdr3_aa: CASSKQGSTNQPQHF
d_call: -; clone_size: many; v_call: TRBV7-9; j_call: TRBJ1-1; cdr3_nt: TGTGCCAGCAGCCAATCTACAGGGTCTGAAGCTTTCTTT; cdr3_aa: CASSQSTGSEAFF
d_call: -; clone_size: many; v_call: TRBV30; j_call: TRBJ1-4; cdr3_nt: TGTGCCTGGAGTTGGGTACGGGCTAATGAAAAACTGTTTTTT; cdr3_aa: CAWSWVRANEKLFF
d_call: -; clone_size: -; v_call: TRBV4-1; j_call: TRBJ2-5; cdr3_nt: TGCGCCAGCAGCCAGGCTGGGGCAGGGGCCACCGGTGAGACCCAGTACTTC; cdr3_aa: CASSQAGAGATGETQYF
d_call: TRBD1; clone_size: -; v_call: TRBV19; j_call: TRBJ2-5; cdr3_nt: TGTGCCAGTAGTTCGGACAGGGGGAAGACCCAGTACTTC; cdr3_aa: CASSSDRGKTQYF
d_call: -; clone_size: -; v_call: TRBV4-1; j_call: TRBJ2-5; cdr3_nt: TGCGCCAGCAGCAAAAAAGGACAAGAGACCCAGTACTTC; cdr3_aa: CASSKKGQETQYF
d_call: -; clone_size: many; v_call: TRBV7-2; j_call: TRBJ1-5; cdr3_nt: TGTGCCAGCAGCTTATGGAGCAGGGGAAGCAATCAGCCCCAGCATTTT; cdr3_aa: CASSLWSRGSNQPQHF
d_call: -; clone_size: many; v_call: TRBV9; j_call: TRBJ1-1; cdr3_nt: TGTGCCAGCAGCCAGGGAGTGGGGGTAATTAGCACTGAAGCTTTCTTT; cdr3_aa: CASSQGVGVISTEAFF
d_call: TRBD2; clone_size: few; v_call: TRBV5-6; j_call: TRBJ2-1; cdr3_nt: TGTGCCAGCAGCCAAAGTCTCCAGCGGGGGGGCCACAATGAGCAGTTCTTC; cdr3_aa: CASSQSLQRGGHNEQFF
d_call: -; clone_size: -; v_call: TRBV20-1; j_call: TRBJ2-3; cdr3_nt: TGCAGTGCTACTAGAAGGGGGACAGATACGCAGTATTTT; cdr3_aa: CSATRRGTDTQYF
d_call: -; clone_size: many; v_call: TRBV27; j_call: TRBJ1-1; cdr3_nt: TGTGCCAGCAGTTATAACAGGGAGGGGCGTACTGAAGCTTTCTTT; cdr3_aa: CASSYNREGRTEAFF
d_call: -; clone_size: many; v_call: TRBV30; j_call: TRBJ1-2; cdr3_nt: TGTGCCTGGAGTTGGCAGGGTCTAACCAACTATGGCTACACCTTC; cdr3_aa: CAWSWQGLTNYGYTF
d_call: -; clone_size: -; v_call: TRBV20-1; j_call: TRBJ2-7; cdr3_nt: TGCAGTGCTAGAGATTCCGGGACTGACGAGCAGTACTTC; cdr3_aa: CSARDSGTDEQYF
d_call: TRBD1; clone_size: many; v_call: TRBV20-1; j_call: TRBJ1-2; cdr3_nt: TGCAGTGCTAGTGACAGGGCCCCCGTCAGCTATGGCTACACCTTC; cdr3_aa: CSASDRAPVSYGYTF
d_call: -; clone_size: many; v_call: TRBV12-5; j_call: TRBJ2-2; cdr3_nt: TGTGCTAGTGGTTACACCGGGGAGCTGTTTTTT; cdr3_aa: CASGYTGELFF
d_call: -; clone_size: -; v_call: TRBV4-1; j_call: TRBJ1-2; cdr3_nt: TGCGCCAGCCTAGATATACAGGGACCTCTTAAGGGCTACACCTTC; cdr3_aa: CASLDIQGPLKGYTF
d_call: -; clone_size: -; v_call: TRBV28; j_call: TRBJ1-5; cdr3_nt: TGTGCCAGCACTCACGACCGGGGGATGAGGCCCCAGCATTTT; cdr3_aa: CASTHDRGMRPQHF
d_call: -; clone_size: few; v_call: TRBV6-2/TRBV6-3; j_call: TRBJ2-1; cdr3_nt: TGTGCCAGCAGTTACTCGAATCATGAGCAGTTCTTC; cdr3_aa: CASSYSNHEQFF
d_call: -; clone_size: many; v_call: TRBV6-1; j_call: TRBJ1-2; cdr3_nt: TGTGCCAGCAGTGGGGGCACCTATGGCTACACCTTC; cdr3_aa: CASSGGTYGYTF
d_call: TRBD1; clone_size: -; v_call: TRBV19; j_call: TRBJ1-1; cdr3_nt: TGTGCCAGTAGTATTGGTTTGGGACAGGGGAACACTGAAGCTTTCTTT; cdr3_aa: CASSIGLGQGNTEAFF
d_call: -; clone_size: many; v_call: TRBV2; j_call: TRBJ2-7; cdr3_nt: TGTGCCAGCAGTAATACTTACGAGCAGTACTTC; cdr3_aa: CASSNTYEQYF
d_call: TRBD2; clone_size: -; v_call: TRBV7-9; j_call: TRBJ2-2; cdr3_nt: TGTGCCAGCAGCCAAGGACTAGCGGGGGGGCTTGTCACCGGGGAGCTGTTTTTT; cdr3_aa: CASSQGLAGGLVTGELFF
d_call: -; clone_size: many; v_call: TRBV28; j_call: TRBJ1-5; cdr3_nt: TGTGCCAGCAGTTTGGGAGCCCAGGGGAACCAGCCCCAGCATTTT; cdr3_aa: CASSLGAQGNQPQHF
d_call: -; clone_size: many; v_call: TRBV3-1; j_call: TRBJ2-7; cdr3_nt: TGTGCCAGCAGCCATCGGACTACACTCCTGGGCGAGCAGTACTTC; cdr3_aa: CASSHRTTLLGEQYF
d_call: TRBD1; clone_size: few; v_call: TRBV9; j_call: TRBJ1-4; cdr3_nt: TGTGCCAGCAGCGCCTGGGACAGGGCTTCAACTAATGAAAAACTGTTTTTT; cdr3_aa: CASSAWDRASTNEKLFF
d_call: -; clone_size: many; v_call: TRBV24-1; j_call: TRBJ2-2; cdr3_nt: TGTGCCACCAGTGATTCTCGAGCGGACCACACCGGGGAGCTGTTTTTT; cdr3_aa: CATSDSRADHTGELFF
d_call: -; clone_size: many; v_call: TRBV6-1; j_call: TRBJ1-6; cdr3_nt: TGTGCCAGCAGTGAAGGGCAGGGCCACTATTCACCCCTCCACTTT; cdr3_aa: CASSEGQGHYSPLHF